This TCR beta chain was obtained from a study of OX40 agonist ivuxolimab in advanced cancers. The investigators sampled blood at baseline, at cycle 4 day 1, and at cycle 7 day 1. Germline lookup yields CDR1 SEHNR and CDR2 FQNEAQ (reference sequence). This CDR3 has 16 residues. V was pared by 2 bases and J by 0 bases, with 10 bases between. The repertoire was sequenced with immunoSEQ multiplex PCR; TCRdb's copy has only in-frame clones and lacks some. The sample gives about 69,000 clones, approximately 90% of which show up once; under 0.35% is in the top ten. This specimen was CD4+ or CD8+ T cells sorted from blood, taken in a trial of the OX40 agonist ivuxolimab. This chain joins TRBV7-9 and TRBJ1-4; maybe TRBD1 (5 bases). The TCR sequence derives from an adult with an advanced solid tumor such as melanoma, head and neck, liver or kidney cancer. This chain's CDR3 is CASSLREGATNEKLFF. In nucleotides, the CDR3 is TGTGCCAGCAGCTTACGGGAAGGGGCAACTAATGAAAAACTGTTTTTT.